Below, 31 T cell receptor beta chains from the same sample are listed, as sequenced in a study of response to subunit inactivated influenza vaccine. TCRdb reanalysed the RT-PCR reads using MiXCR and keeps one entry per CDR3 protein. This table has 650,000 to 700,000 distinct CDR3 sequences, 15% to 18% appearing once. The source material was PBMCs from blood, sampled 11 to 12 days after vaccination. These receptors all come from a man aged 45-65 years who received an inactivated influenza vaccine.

CDR3 region: CASSTRDRGPNTEAFF. The CDR3 DNA is TGTGCCAGCAGTACCCGGGACAGGGGGCCGAACACTGAAGCTTTCTTT. V usage is TRBV12-3 or TRBV12-4 and J usage is TRBJ1-1; 12 nucleotides agree with TRBD1. With V trimmed by 5 bases and J by 1 base, 5 bases remained unmatched. This CDR3 spans 16 amino acids.

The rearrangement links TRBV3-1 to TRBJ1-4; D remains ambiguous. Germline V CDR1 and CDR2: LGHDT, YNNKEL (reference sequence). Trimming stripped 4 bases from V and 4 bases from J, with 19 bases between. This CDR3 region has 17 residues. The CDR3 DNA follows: TGTGCCAGCAGCCTCCGTGGAGTCTCTGCAAGTAATGAAAAACTGTTTTTT. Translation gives CASSLRGVSASNEKLFF.

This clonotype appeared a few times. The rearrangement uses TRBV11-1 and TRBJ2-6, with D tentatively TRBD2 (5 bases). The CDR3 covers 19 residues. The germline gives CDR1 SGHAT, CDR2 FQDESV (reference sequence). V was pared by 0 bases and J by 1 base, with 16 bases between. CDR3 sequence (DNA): TGTGCCAGCAGCTTAGCGCTACGGGGTCCCTCGTCTGGGGCCAACGTCCTGACTTTC. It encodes CASSLALRGPSSGANVLTF.

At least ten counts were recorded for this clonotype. CDR3 region: CAISVVTGDEQYF. The CDR3 nucleotides read TGTGCCATCAGTGTGGTGACAGGGGACGAGCAGTACTTC. This rearrangement joins TRBV10-3 to TRBJ2-7; 8 nucleotides line up with TRBD1. The CDR3 is made up of 13 amino acids. Trimming took 4 bases from V and 5 from J; bases not matched to a gene: 4. Germline V gene lookup returns CDR1 ENHRY and CDR2 SYGVKD.

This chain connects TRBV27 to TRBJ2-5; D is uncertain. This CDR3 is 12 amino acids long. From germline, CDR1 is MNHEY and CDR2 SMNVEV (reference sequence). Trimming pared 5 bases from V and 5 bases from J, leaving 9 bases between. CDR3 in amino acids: CASSNHWETQYF. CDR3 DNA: TGTGCCAGCAGTAACCATTGGGAGACCCAGTACTTC.

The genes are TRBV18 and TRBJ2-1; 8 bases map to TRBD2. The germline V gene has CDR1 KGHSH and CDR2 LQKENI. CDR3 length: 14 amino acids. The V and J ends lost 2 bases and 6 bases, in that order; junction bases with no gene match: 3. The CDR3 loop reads CASSPAGGSNEQFF. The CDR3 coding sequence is TGTGCCAGCTCACCAGCGGGAGGAAGCAATGAGCAGTTCTTC.

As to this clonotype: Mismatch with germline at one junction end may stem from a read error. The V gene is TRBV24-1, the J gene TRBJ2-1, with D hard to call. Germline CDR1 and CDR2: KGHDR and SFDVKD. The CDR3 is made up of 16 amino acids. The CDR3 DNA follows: TGTGACACCAGTGATTTTACGGGCGCCGCCTACAATGAGCAGTTCTTC. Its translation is CDTSDFTGAAYNEQFF.

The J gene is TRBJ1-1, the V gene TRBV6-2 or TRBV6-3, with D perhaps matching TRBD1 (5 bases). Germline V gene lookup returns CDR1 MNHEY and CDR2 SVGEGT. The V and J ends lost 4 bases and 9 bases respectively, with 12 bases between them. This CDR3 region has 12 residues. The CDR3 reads CASSWGVGQAFF. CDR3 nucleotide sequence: TGTGCCAGCAGTTGGGGAGTGGGACAAGCTTTCTTT.

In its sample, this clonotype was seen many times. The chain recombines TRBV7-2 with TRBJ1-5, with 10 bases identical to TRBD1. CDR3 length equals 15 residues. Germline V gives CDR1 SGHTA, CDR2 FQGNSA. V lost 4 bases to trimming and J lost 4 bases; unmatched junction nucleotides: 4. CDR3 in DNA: TGTGCCAGCAGCTCGGGGACAGGGGCGAATCAGCCCCAGCATTTT. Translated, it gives CASSSGTGANQPQHF.

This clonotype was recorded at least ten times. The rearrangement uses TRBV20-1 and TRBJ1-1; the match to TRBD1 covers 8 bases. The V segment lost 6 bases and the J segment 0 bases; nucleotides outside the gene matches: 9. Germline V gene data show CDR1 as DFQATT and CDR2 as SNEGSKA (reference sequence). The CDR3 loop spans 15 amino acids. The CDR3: CSAQRTGFMNTEAFF. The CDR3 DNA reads TGCAGTGCCCAAAGGACAGGGTTTATGAACACTGAAGCTTTCTTT.

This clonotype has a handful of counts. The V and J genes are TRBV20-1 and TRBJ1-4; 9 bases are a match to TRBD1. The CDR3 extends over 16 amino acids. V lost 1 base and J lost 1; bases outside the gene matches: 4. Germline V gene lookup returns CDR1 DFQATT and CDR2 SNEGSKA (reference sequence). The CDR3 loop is CSARGADRGTNEKLFF. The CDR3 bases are TGCAGTGCTAGAGGAGCGGACAGGGGAACTAATGAAAAACTGTTTTTT.

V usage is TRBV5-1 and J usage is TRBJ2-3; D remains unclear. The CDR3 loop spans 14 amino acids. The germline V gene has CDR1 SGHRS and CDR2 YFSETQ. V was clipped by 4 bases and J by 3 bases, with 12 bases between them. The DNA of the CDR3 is TGCGCCAGCAGCAAGCAATCGGATACAGATACGCAGTATTTT. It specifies CASSKQSDTDTQYF.

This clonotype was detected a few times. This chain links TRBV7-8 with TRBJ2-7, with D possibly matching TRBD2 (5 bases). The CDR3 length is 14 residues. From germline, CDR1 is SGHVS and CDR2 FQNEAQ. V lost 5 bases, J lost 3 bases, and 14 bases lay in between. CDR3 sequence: CASSKGLRNYEQYF. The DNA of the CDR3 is TGTGCCAGCAGCAAAGGACTGAGGAACTACGAGCAGTACTTC.

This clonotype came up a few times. The CDR3 sequence is CAWSTEGQYYEQYF. CDR3 sequence (DNA): TGTGCCTGGAGCACGGAGGGACAATATTACGAGCAGTACTTC. The gene calls are TRBV30 and TRBJ2-7; D tentatively fits TRBD1 or TRBD2 (6 bases each). This CDR3 spans 14 amino acids. Trimming removed 3 bases at V and 4 bases at J, with 16 bases between. Per germline, CDR1 GTSNPN and CDR2 SVGIG (reference sequence). The full variable domain, in which reference TRBV30 and TRBJ2-7 provide the parts outside the CDR3, is SQTIHQWPATLVQPVGSPLSLECTVEGTSNPNLYWYRQAAGRGLQLLFYSVGIGQISSEVPQNLSASRPQDRQFILSSKKLLLSDSGFYLCAWSTEGQYYEQYFGPGTRLTVT.

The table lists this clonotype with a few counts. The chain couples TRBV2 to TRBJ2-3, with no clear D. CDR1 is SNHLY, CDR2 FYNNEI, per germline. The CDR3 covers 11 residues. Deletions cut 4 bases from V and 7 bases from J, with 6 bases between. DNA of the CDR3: TGTGCCAGCAGTGTCTCGAATACGCAGTATTTT. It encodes CASSVSNTQYF.

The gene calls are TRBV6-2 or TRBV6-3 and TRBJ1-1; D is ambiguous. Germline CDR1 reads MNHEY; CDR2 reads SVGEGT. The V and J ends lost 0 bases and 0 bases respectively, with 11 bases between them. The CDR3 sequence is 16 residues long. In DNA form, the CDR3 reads TGTGCCAGCAGTTACTCGATCTGGGGAGTGAACACTGAAGCTTTCTTT. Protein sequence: CASSYSIWGVNTEAFF.

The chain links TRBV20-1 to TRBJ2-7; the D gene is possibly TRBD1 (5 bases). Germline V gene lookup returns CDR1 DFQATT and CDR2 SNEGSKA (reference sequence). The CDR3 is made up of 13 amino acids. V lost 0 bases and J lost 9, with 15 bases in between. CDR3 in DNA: TGCAGTGCTAGAGATCCCTTAGGGGCAGGGCAGTACTTC. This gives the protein CSARDPLGAGQYF.

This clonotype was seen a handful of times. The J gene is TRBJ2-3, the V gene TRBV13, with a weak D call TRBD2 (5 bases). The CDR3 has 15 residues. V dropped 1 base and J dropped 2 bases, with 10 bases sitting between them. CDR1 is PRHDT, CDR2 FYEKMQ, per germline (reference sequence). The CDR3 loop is CASSLVWRTTDTQYF. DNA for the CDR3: TGTGCCAGCAGCTTAGTATGGAGGACCACAGATACGCAGTATTTT.

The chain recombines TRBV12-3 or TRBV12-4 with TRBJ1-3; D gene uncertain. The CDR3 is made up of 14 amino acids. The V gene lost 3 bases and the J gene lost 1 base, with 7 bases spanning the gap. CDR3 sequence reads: CASSFSISGNTIYF. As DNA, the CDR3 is TGTGCCAGCAGTTTCTCGATATCTGGAAACACCATATATTTT.

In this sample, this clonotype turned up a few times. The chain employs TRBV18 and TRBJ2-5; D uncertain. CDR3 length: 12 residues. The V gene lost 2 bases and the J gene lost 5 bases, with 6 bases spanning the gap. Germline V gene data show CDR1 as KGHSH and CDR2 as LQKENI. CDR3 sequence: CASSPMGETQYF. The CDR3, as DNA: TGTGCCAGCTCACCAATGGGGGAGACCCAGTACTTC.

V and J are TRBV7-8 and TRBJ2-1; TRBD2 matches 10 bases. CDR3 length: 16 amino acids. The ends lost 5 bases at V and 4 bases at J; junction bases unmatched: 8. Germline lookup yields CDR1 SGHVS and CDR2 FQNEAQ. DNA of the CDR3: TGTGCCAGCAGCGGCCCGGGACTAGCGTTTTACAATGAGCAGTTCTTC. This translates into CASSGPGLAFYNEQFF.

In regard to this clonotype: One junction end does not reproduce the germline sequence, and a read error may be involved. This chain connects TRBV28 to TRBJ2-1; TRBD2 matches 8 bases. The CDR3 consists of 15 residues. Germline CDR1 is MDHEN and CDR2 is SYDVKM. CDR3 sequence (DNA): TGTACCAGCAGAGAACTAGCGGACTCCTACAATGAGCAGTTCTTC. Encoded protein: CTSRELADSYNEQFF.

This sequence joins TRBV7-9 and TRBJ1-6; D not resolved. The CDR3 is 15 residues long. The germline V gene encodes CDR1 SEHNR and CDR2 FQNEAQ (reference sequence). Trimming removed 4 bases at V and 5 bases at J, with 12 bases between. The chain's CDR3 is CASSSREPHNSPLHF. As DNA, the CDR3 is TGTGCCAGCAGCTCCCGGGAACCCCATAATTCACCCCTCCACTTT.

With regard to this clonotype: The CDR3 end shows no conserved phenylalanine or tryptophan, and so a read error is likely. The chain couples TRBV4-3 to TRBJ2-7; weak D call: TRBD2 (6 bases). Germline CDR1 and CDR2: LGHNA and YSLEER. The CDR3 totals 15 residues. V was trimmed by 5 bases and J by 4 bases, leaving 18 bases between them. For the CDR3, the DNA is TGCGCCAGCAGCGGATACCGGGACTTACCGTACGAGCAGTACCTC. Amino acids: CASSGYRDLPYEQYL.

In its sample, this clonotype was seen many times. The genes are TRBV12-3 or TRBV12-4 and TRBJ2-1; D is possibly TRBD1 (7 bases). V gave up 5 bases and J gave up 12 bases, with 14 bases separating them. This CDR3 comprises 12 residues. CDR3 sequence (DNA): TGTGCCAGCAGTCTTTACAGGGGAGGGCAGTTCTTC. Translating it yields CASSLYRGGQFF.

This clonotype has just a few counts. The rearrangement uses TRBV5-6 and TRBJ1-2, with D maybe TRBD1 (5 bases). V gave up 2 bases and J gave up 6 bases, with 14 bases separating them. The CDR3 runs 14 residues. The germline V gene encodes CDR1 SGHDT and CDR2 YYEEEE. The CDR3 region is CASSFRGTGDGYTF. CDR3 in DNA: TGTGCCAGCAGCTTCCGTGGGACTGGGGATGGCTACACCTTC.

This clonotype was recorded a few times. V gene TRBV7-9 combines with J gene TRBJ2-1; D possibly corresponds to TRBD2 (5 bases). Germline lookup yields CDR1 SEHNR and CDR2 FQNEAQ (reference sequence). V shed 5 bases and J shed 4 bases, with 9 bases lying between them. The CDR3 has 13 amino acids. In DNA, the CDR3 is TGTGCCAGCAGCCAAAGGGAGTACAATGAGCAGTTCTTC. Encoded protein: CASSQREYNEQFF.

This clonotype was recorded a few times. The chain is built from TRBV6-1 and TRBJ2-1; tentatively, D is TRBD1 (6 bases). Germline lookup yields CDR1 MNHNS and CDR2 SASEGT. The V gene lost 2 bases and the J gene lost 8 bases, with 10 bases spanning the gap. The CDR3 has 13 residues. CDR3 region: CASSERQADEQFF. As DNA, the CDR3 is TGTGCCAGCAGTGAAAGACAGGCGGATGAGCAGTTCTTC.

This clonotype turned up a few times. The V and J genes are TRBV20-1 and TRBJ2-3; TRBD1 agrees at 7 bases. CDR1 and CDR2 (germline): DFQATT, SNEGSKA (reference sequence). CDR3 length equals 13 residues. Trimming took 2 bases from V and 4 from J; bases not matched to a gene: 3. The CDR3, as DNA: TGCAGTGCTAGATTACAGGGGTCAGATACGCAGTATTTT. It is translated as CSARLQGSDTQYF.

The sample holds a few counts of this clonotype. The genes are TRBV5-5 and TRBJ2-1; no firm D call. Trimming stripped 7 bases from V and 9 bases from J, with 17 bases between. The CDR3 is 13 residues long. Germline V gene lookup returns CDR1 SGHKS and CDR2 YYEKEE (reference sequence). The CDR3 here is CASAAILSTEQFF. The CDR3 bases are TGTGCCAGCGCAGCTATTCTCTCTACTGAGCAGTTCTTC.

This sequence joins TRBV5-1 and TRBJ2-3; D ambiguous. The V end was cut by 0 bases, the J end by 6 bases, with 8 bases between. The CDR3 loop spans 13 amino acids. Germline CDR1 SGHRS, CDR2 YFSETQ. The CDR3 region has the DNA TGCGCCAGCAGCTTGGCTGTGGGGGATACGCAGTATTTT. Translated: CASSLAVGDTQYF.